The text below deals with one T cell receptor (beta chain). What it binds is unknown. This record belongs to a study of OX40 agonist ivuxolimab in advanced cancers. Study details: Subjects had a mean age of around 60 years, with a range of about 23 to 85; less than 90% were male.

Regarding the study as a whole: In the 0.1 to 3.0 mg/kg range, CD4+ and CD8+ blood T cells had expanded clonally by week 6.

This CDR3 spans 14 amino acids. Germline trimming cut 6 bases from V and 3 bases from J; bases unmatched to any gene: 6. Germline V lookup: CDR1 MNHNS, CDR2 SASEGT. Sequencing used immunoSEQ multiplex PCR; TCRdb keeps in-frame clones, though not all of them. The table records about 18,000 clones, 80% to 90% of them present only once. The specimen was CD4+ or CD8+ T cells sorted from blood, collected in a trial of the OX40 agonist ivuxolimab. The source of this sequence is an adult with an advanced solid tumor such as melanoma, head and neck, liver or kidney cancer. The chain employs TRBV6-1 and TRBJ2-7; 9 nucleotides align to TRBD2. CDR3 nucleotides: TGTGCCAGCAGGGCGCGGGAGGGCCTCTACGAGCAGTACTTC. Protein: CASRAREGLYEQYF.